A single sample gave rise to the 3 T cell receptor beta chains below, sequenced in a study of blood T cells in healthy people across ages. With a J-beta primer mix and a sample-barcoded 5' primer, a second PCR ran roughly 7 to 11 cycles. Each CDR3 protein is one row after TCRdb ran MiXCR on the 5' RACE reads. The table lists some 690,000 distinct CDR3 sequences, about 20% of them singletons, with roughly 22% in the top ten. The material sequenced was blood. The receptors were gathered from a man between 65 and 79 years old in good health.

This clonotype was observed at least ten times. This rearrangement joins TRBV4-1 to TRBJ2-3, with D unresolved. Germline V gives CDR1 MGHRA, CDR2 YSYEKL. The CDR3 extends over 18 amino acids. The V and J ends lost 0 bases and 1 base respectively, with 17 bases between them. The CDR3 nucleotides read TGCGCCAGCAGCCAAGACATTCGGCGGATCGGTGGCACAGATACGCAGTATTTT. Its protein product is CASSQDIRRIGGTDTQYF.

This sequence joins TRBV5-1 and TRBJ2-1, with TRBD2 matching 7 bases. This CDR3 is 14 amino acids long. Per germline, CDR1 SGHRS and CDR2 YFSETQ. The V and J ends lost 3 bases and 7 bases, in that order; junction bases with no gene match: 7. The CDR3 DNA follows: TGCGCCAGCAGCTGGGGGGGAGAGCAGAATGAGCAGTTCTTC. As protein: CASSWGGEQNEQFF.

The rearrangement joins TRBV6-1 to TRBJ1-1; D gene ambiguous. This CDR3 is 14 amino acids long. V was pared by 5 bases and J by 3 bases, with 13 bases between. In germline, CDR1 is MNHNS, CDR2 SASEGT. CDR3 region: CASSSRGGYTEAFF. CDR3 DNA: TGTGCCAGCAGTTCTCGGGGTGGTTACACTGAAGCTTTCTTT.